This T cell receptor (beta chain) was recovered during a study of Graves' ophthalmopathy and Graves' hyperthyroidism. J gave up 5 bases and V 4 bases, and 2 bases lay outside the gene matches. The CDR3 extends over 14 amino acids. Germline CDR1 reads LNHDA; CDR2 reads SQIVND (reference sequence). RNA served as the template for amplifying TCR beta CDR3 regions. Scientists carried out first-round RT-PCR using HTBI primers and then a second-round multiplex PCR. MiXCR, applied by TCRdb to the multiplex PCR reads, yields one record per CDR3 protein. Among about 700,000 distinct CDR3 sequences listed, more than 40% were seen once. This clonotype was observed many times.

Sequences were obtained from peripheral blood. This receptor was obtained from an adult man with Graves' ophthalmopathy. This chain links TRBV19 with TRBJ1-5; 10 bases align to TRBD1. The CDR3 loop reads CASSTTGGYQPQHF. In DNA, the CDR3 is TGTGCCAGTAGTACGACAGGGGGCTATCAGCCCCAGCATTTT.